Shown below are 24 T cell receptor beta chains from a single sample sequenced in a study of OX40 agonist ivuxolimab in advanced cancers. Produced via immunoSEQ multiplex PCR; TCRdb's table is partial and in-frame only. This repertoire shows some 100,000 clones, roughly nine tenths found once; its top ten account for 0.31%. The sequences come from CD4+ or CD8+ T cells sorted from blood, collected in a trial of the OX40 agonist ivuxolimab. The receptors were sampled from an adult with an advanced solid tumor such as melanoma, head and neck, liver or kidney cancer.

The gene calls are TRBV7-3 and TRBJ2-1; possible D gene TRBD1, 5 bases. Trimming pared 4 bases from V and 8 bases from J, leaving 15 bases between. Germline-derived CDR1 and CDR2 are SGHTA and FQGTGA. The CDR3 runs 14 residues. The DNA of the CDR3 is TGTGCCAGCAGCTCGGACACGGACGCCGATGAGCAGTTCTTC. This sequence encodes CASSSDTDADEQFF. Complete variable domain (other parts from reference TRBV7-3 and TRBJ2-1): GAGVSQTPSNKVTEKGKYVELRCDPISGHTALYWYRQSLGQGPEFLIYFQGTGAADDSGLPNDRFFAVRPEGSVSTLKIQRTERGDSAVYLCASSSDTDADEQFFGPGTRLTVL.

The chain joins TRBV6-6 to TRBJ1-2, with D perhaps TRBD1 (5 bases). Germline loops: CDR1 MNHNY, CDR2 SVGAGI (reference sequence). CDR3 length: 13 residues. Trimming took 6 bases from V and 8 from J, leaving 16 bases between them. The CDR3 loop is CASRESGGGGYTF. The CDR3, as DNA: TGTGCCAGCAGAGAATCTGGGGGAGGCGGCTACACCTTC.

This chain links TRBV28 with TRBJ1-2, with D unclear. Trimming pared 1 base from V and 8 bases from J, leaving 8 bases between. The CDR3 runs 12 residues. Germline V gene lookup returns CDR1 MDHEN and CDR2 SYDVKM. The CDR3 loop is CASSLSGTGYTF. The DNA for the CDR3 is TGTGCCAGCAGTTTATCGGGAACAGGCTACACCTTC.

The chain employs TRBV7-9 and TRBJ2-5; 10 bases line up with TRBD2. The CDR3 runs to 15 residues. Germline values: CDR1 SEHNR, CDR2 FQNEAQ (reference sequence). V shed 2 bases and J 4 bases; nucleotides not matched to a gene: 4. Here the CDR3 DNA reads TGTGCCAGCAGCTTATCTAGCGGGAGCGGAGAGACCCAGTACTTC. This gives the protein CASSLSSGSGETQYF.

This clone was picked up a small number of times. The chain is built from TRBV7-7 and TRBJ2-2; 7 bases are a match to TRBD1. CDR1 and CDR2 (germline): SSHAT, FNYEAQ (reference sequence). V trimming: 4 bases; J trimming: 6 bases; junction bases outside the gene matches: 11. The CDR3 loop spans 16 amino acids. CDR3 region: CASSSQLQGIPGELFF. The CDR3 nucleotides read TGTGCCAGCAGCTCCCAATTACAGGGGATTCCCGGGGAGCTGTTTTTT.

The chain recombines TRBV29-1 with TRBJ2-3; 9 bases match TRBD2. After removal of 6 bases from V and 1 base from J, the junction contained 5 bases not matched to a gene. Germline values: CDR1 SQVTM, CDR2 ANQGSEA. The CDR3 consists of 14 residues. The CDR3 DNA sequence: TGCAGCGTCGCCGAGCGGGAGGGCACAGATACGCAGTATTTT. Translating gives CSVAEREGTDTQYF.

The chain carries TRBV28 and TRBJ2-1; 13 bases agree with TRBD2. The ends lost 4 bases at V and 8 bases at J; junction bases unmatched: 8. CDR1 and CDR2 from the germline V gene are MDHEN and SYDVKM. This CDR3 region has 16 residues. The CDR3 loop is CASSSPGLAGKDEQFF. CDR3 DNA sequence: TGTGCCAGCAGTTCGCCGGGACTAGCGGGGAAGGATGAGCAGTTCTTC.

The J gene is TRBJ1-4, the V gene TRBV6-5; D may be TRBD1 (6 bases). This CDR3 has 14 amino acids. Trimming left V 7 bases short and J 0 bases short, with 9 bases between. Germline CDR1 is MNHEY and CDR2 is SVGAGI. The CDR3 sequence is CASTTGPTNEKLFF. The DNA for the CDR3 is TGTGCCAGCACTACAGGGCCAACTAATGAAAAACTGTTTTTT.

The chain links TRBV10-1 to TRBJ2-7, with 9 bases that match TRBD2. Germline V CDR1 and CDR2: WNHNN, SYGVQD (reference sequence). The CDR3 length is 12 residues. The V and J ends lost 3 bases and 12 bases, in that order; junction bases with no gene match: 6. Written as DNA, the CDR3 is TGCGCCAGCAGTGATGGGACTAGCAAATGGTACTTC. Translating it yields CASSDGTSKWYF.

The chain employs TRBV6-5 and TRBJ2-4, with 16 bases that match TRBD2. V lost 6 bases to trimming and J lost 15 bases; unmatched junction nucleotides: 5. There are 13 residues in the CDR3. Looked up from germline, CDR1 is MNHEY and CDR2 is SVGAGI. CDR3 region: CASRTGTSGRGYF. The CDR3 nucleotides read TGTGCCAGCAGGACGGGGACTAGCGGGAGGGGGTACTTC.

The chain combines TRBV5-1 with TRBJ2-3; a weak D match, TRBD2 (5 bases). Trimming shortened V by 0 bases and J by 0 bases, and 14 bases separated the two germline ends. The CDR3 contains 17 residues. CDR1 and CDR2 (germline): SGHRS, YFSETQ. The CDR3 here is CASSLGSGAASTDTQYF. CDR3 in DNA: TGCGCCAGCAGCTTGGGATCTGGAGCGGCCAGCACAGATACGCAGTATTTT.

This clone is labeled as medium-sized. Different DNA sequences within this sample yield the same CDR3. DNA of the CDR3: TGTGCCAGCAGCCCGAGGGGCCCCGATACGCAGTATTTT. It translates to CASSPRGPDTQYF. The genes are TRBV7-9 and TRBJ2-3; D may be TRBD1 or TRBD2 (5 bases each). Germline V gene lookup returns CDR1 SEHNR and CDR2 FQNEAQ (reference sequence). V lost 5 bases and J lost 6, with 12 bases in between. This CDR3 spans 13 amino acids.

This chain joins TRBV14 and TRBJ2-1, with D possibly being TRBD1 or TRBD2 (5 bases each). This CDR3 has 15 residues. Germline CDR1 and CDR2: SGHDN and FVKESK. Trimming removed 4 bases at V and 9 bases at J, with 19 bases between. CDR3 sequence (DNA): TGTGCCAGCAGCCGGGGGATAGCGTACCGCACTGAGCAGTTCTTC. It codes for CASSRGIAYRTEQFF.

The chain is built from TRBV7-6 and TRBJ2-3, with 9 bases identical to TRBD1. The length of the CDR3 is 15 residues. Germline values: CDR1 SGHVS, CDR2 FNYEAQ. J was trimmed by 4 bases and V by 4 bases; bases with no gene match: 6. The DNA of the CDR3 is TGTGCCAGCAGCTCCGGGACAGGGCCTGCAGATACGCAGTATTTT. It yields the protein CASSSGTGPADTQYF.

The chain joins TRBV28 to TRBJ1-4; TRBD1 might be the D (5 bases). Germline CDR1 is MDHEN and CDR2 is SYDVKM. V was shortened by 5 bases and J by 8 bases, with 18 bases between the two germline ends. The CDR3 runs 15 residues. The DNA for the CDR3 is TGTGCCAGCAGTCCCCTACAGCAGGGAAGCGAAAAACTGTTTTTT. Translating it yields CASSPLQQGSEKLFF.

CDR3 sequence (DNA): TGTGCCAGCTCACGGACTAGCGGGAGTCGGTTCGAGCAGTACTTC. It codes for CASSRTSGSRFEQYF. V is TRBV18 and J is TRBJ2-7; 13 positions match TRBD2. V shed 4 bases and J 6 bases; nucleotides not matched to a gene: 6. The CDR3 is 15 residues long. CDR1 KGHSH and CDR2 LQKENI come from the germline V gene.

This clone has only a few counts. The chain uses TRBV5-6 and TRBJ2-1, with D hard to call. The CDR3 is 16 amino acids. Per the germline V gene, CDR1 is SGHDT and CDR2 is YYEEEE. V dropped 0 bases and J dropped 0 bases, with 10 bases sitting between them. The CDR3 sequence: CASSLEVVYSYNEQFF. CDR3 sequence (DNA): TGTGCCAGCAGCTTGGAGGTCGTATACTCCTACAATGAGCAGTTCTTC. Complete variable domain (other parts from reference TRBV5-6 and TRBJ2-1): DAGVTQSPTHLIKTRGQQVTLRCSPKSGHDTVSWYQQALGQGPQFIFQYYEEEERQRGNFPDRFSGHQFPNYSSELNVNALLLGDSALYLCASSLEVVYSYNEQFFGPGTRLTVL.

V is TRBV15 and J is TRBJ2-7; either TRBD1 or TRBD2 may fit D (7 bases each). CDR1 and CDR2 (germline): LNHNV, YYDKDF (reference sequence). The CDR3 contains 15 residues. V dropped 3 bases and J dropped 0 bases, with 12 bases sitting between them. CDR3 protein: CATSSGRDSSYEQYF. CDR3 DNA: TGTGCCACCAGCAGTGGGAGGGACAGCTCCTACGAGCAGTACTTC. Full variable domain (remainder filled in from reference TRBV15 and TRBJ2-7): DAMVIQNPRYQVTQFGKPVTLSCSQTLNHNVMYWYQQKSSQAPKLLFHYYDKDFNNEADTPDNFQSRRPNTSFCFLDIRSPGLGDTAMYLCATSSGRDSSYEQYFGPGTRLTVT.

V usage is TRBV4-1 and J usage is TRBJ1-3, with D possibly TRBD1 on 5 matching bases. The germline V gene encodes CDR1 MGHRA and CDR2 YSYEKL. The germline V and J ends were trimmed by 4 bases and 2 bases, with 12 bases remaining between them. The CDR3 length is 15 residues. CDR3 sequence: CASSRPTGPGNTIYF. CDR3 bases: TGCGCCAGCAGCCGACCGACGGGGCCTGGAAACACCATATATTTT.

The chain carries TRBV6-1 and TRBJ2-1, with TRBD1 matching over 7 bases. Germline V gives CDR1 MNHNS, CDR2 SASEGT. V gave up 3 bases and J gave up 10 bases; unmatched junction bases: 18. There are 17 residues in the CDR3. The CDR3 is CASSDFLSGTALREQFF. The CDR3 DNA is TGTGCCAGCAGTGACTTCTTATCCGGGACAGCGTTAAGAGAGCAGTTCTTC.

A single count supports this clone. The J gene is TRBJ2-7, the V gene TRBV5-1; perhaps D is TRBD1 or TRBD2 (5 bases each). The CDR3 runs to 15 residues. Germline V gene sequence: CDR1 SGHRS, CDR2 YFSETQ. Trimming took 0 bases from V and 3 from J, leaving 13 bases between them. The CDR3 DNA reads as TGCGCCAGCAGCTTGGGTGAGGGGTTCAGCTACGAGCAGTACTTC. Protein: CASSLGEGFSYEQYF.

J is TRBJ1-1 and V is TRBV5-1, with TRBD1 identical over 7 bases. The CDR3 extends over 17 amino acids. With 0 bases clipped from V and 0 bases from J, the junction kept 8 bases outside the gene matches. The germline V gene has CDR1 SGHRS and CDR2 YFSETQ. The CDR3 coding sequence is TGCGCCAGCAGCTTGGTGTCAGGGGGTAGCATGAACACTGAAGCTTTCTTT. It codes for CASSLVSGGSMNTEAFF.

The chain links TRBV6-1 to TRBJ1-4; 10 bases align to TRBD1. V was pared by 7 bases and J by 4 bases, with 6 bases of the junction left unmatched. CDR3 size: 15 residues. CDR1 and CDR2 from the germline V gene are MNHNS and SASEGT. DNA of the CDR3: TGTGCCAGCACCCGGACAGGGGGATATAATGAAAAACTGTTTTTT. This translates into CASTRTGGYNEKLFF.

V gene TRBV18 combines with J gene TRBJ2-4; D is possibly TRBD1 (6 bases). This CDR3 contains 13 residues. Trimming stripped 2 bases from V and 8 bases from J, with 10 bases between. Germline values: CDR1 KGHSH, CDR2 LQKENI. The CDR3 reads CASSPGGDHIQYF. In DNA form, the CDR3 reads TGTGCCAGCTCACCAGGGGGCGATCACATTCAGTACTTC.